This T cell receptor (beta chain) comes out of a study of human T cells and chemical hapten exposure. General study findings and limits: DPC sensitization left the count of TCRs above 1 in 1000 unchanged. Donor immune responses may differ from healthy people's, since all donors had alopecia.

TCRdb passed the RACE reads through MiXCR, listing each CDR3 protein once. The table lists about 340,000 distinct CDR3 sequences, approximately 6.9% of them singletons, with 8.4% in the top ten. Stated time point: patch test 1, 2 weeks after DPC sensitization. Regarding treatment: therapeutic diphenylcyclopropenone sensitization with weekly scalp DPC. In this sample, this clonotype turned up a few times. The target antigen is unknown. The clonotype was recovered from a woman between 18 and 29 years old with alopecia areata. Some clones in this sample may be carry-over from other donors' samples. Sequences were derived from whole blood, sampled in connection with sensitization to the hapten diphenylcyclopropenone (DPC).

The CDR3 spells CASSSRGKLGNTIYF. CDR3 DNA sequence: TGTGCCAGCAGCTCCAGGGGGAAGTTGGGAAACACCATATATTTT. This chain links TRBV5-8 with TRBJ1-3; the match to TRBD1 covers 7 bases. There are 15 residues in the CDR3. Germline loops: CDR1 SGHTS, CDR2 YDEGEE. V was clipped by 3 bases and J by 4 bases; unmatched bases: 7.